The 28 T cell receptor beta chains below were found in one sample sequenced in a study of early T cells in non-severe SARS-CoV-2 infection. TCRdb reanalysed the 5' RACE reads using MiXCR and keeps one entry per CDR3 protein. The repertoire holds around 100,000 distinct CDR3 sequences, with under 15% as singletons. Sequencing was done on a sample of whole blood. The receptors come from an adult who was a healthcare worker with PCR-confirmed SARS-CoV-2 infection or an uninfected control (not recorded which).

This clonotype was counted only a few times. The chain links TRBV5-1 to TRBJ2-7, with 9 bases aligning to TRBD1. CDR3 size: 15 residues. CDR1 and CDR2 from the germline V gene are SGHRS and YFSETQ. After removal of 0 bases from V and 4 bases from J, the junction contained 5 bases not matched to a gene. The CDR3 sequence is CASSLGPDRGYEQYF. For the CDR3, the DNA is TGCGCCAGCAGCTTGGGGCCGGACAGGGGATACGAGCAGTACTTC. The variable domain in full, with the rest retrieved from reference TRBV5-1 and TRBJ2-7, is KAGVTQTPRYLIKTRGQQVTLSCSPISGHRSVSWYQQTPGQGLQFLFEYFSETQRNKGNFPGRFSGRQFSNSRSEMNVSTLELGDSALYLCASSLGPDRGYEQYFGPGTRLTVT.

The rearrangement links TRBV10-3 to TRBJ2-7; possible D gene TRBD1, 6 bases. The CDR3 has 12 amino acids. Germline CDR1 is ENHRY and CDR2 is SYGVKD. The V and J ends lost 6 bases and 1 base respectively, with 7 bases between them. CDR3 sequence reads: CAIRDRSYEQYF. CDR3 DNA sequence: TGTGCCATCAGGGACAGATCCTACGAGCAGTACTTC.

This clonotype was seen a handful of times. This chain joins TRBV29-1 and TRBJ2-5; weak D call: TRBD2 (5 bases). Germline values: CDR1 SQVTM, CDR2 ANQGSEA. Trimming removed 0 bases from V and 5 bases from J, with 13 bases in between. This CDR3 contains 14 residues. CDR3 region: CSVEDSAGVETQYF. In nucleotides, the CDR3 is TGCAGCGTTGAAGATTCCGCCGGGGTTGAGACCCAGTACTTC.

In its sample, this clonotype was seen many times. The rearrangement links TRBV19 to TRBJ2-2, with 7 bases lining up with TRBD1. This CDR3 comprises 16 residues. V trimming: 4 bases; J trimming: 8 bases; junction bases outside the gene matches: 13. Germline loops: CDR1 LNHDA, CDR2 SQIVND (reference sequence). The CDR3 region has the DNA TGTGCCAGTAGTACAGACAGGGATCCATTTGGAGGGGAGCTGTTTTTT. The encoded protein is CASSTDRDPFGGELFF.

This clonotype was detected a few times. The chain has TRBV11-2 and TRBJ2-7, with 7 bases that match TRBD2. Unmatched junction bases numbered 6, after V lost 2 bases and J lost 2 bases. Looked up from germline, CDR1 is SGHAT and CDR2 is FQNNGV. The CDR3 loop spans 15 amino acids. CDR3 nucleotides: TGTGCCAGCAGCTTATTTGCGGGAGCCCCCTACGAGCAGTACTTC. Protein product: CASSLFAGAPYEQYF.

CDR3 nucleotide sequence: TGTGCCATCAAGGGCCCGGTAGGGACTGAAGCTTTCTTT. Its protein product is CAIKGPVGTEAFF. The chain couples TRBV10-3 to TRBJ1-1; D gene ambiguous. V was clipped by 7 bases and J by 5 bases, with 14 bases between them. CDR3 size: 13 residues. From germline, CDR1 is ENHRY and CDR2 SYGVKD.

V usage is TRBV10-2 and J usage is TRBJ2-7, with TRBD2 as a possible D gene (7 bases). The CDR3 loop spans 14 amino acids. Trimming removed 7 bases at V and 2 bases at J, with 15 bases between. Germline CDR1 reads WSHSY; CDR2 reads SAAADI. CDR3 nucleotide sequence: TGCGCCAGCATCGAGGGGGGGACGACCTACGAGCAGTACTTC. This gives the protein CASIEGGTTYEQYF.

There are a few counts of this clonotype. The rearrangement links TRBV2 to TRBJ2-3; 11 bases line up with TRBD2. V shed 5 bases and J 3 bases; nucleotides not matched to a gene: 4. Germline assignment: CDR1 SNHLY and CDR2 FYNNEI. This CDR3 comprises 15 residues. The CDR3 protein is CASSRLAGTTDTQYF. Here the CDR3 DNA reads TGTGCCAGCAGTCGACTAGCGGGAACTACAGATACGCAGTATTTT.

This clonotype was seen at least ten times. V usage is TRBV7-9 and J usage is TRBJ2-1; weak D call: TRBD2 (6 bases). V dropped 4 bases and J dropped 5 bases, with 21 bases sitting between them. CDR3 length equals 17 residues. The germline V gene encodes CDR1 SEHNR and CDR2 FQNEAQ (reference sequence). The CDR3 here is CASSSPISGATHNEQFF. The CDR3 DNA reads as TGTGCCAGCAGCTCGCCGATTAGCGGAGCCACCCACAATGAGCAGTTCTTC. Combining the CDR3 with reference TRBV7-9 and TRBJ2-1 gives the whole variable domain DTGVSQNPRHKITKRGQNVTFRCDPISEHNRLYWYRQTLGQGPEFLTYFQNEAQLEKSRLLSDRFSAERPKGSFSTLEIQRTEQGDSAMYLCASSSPISGATHNEQFFGPGTRLTVL.

CDR3 in amino acids: CASSTTANSGNTIYF. CDR3 in DNA: TGTGCCAGCAGCACGACCGCTAACTCTGGAAACACCATATATTTT. This rearrangement joins TRBV3-1 to TRBJ1-3; D remains ambiguous. The CDR3 has 15 amino acids. CDR1 and CDR2 from the germline V gene are LGHDT and YNNKEL (reference sequence). Between the trimmed V and J ends, which lost 5 bases and 0 bases, there was a span of 11 bases. Full variable domain (rest looked up from reference TRBV3-1 and TRBJ1-3): DTAVSQTPKYLVTQMGNDKSIKCEQNLGHDTMYWYKQDSKKFLKIMFSYNNKELIINETVPNRFSPKSPDKAHLNLHINSLELGDSAVYFCASSTTANSGNTIYFGEGSWLTVV.

The rearrangement links TRBV7-9 to TRBJ2-3, with D possibly TRBD2 on 6 matching bases. The CDR3 spans 18 residues. Germline CDR1 and CDR2: SEHNR and FQNEAQ (reference sequence). The V end lost 5 bases, the J end lost 2 bases, and 23 bases lay between the germline ends. CDR3 in DNA: TGTGCCAGCAGCGCTAATGAATCCCTCGCGGGGCCCACAGATACGCAGTATTTT. It codes for CASSANESLAGPTDTQYF.

The chain combines TRBV6-6 with TRBJ2-7, with a possible D match to TRBD1 (6 bases). This CDR3 contains 11 residues. Germline-derived CDR1 and CDR2 are MNHNY and SVGAGI (reference sequence). V lost 6 bases and J 5 bases, leaving 8 bases between the germline ends. The CDR3 here is CASRRQDEQYF. For the CDR3, the DNA is TGTGCCAGCAGGAGACAGGACGAGCAGTACTTC.

In this sample, this clonotype turned up many times. The rearrangement joins TRBV7-2 to TRBJ2-5; the match to TRBD2 covers 7 bases. The CDR3 has 14 amino acids. With 1 base clipped from V and 5 bases from J, the junction kept 4 bases outside the gene matches. From germline, CDR1 is SGHTA and CDR2 FQGNSA. CDR3: CASSLGGRGETQYF. CDR3 coding DNA: TGTGCCAGCAGCTTAGGAGGGCGGGGGGAGACCCAGTACTTC.

The table lists this clonotype with many counts. The chain employs TRBV6-5 and TRBJ2-5; D tentatively fits TRBD1 or TRBD2 (5 bases each). The germline V gene has CDR1 MNHEY and CDR2 SVGAGI. V gave up 2 bases and J gave up 4 bases, with 14 bases separating them. CDR3 size: 15 residues. CDR3 sequence (DNA): TGTGCCAGCAGTTACCCAACCGCAGGGAGAGAGACCCAGTACTTC. Its protein product is CASSYPTAGRETQYF.

This clonotype has only a few counts. This chain joins TRBV5-1 and TRBJ1-1; weak D call: TRBD1 (5 bases). The CDR3 contains 14 residues. Germline V gene lookup returns CDR1 SGHRS and CDR2 YFSETQ. Trimming shortened V by 8 bases and J by 5 bases, and 19 bases separated the two germline ends. Written as DNA, the CDR3 is TGCGCCAGTTCTGCCGGGACGGGGGAGACTGAAGCTTTCTTT. This encodes CASSAGTGETEAFF.

This clonotype was observed a handful of times. The chain links TRBV15 to TRBJ2-7, with 7 bases that match TRBD1. The CDR3 totals 14 residues. Germline-derived CDR1 and CDR2 are LNHNV and YYDKDF (reference sequence). V dropped 3 bases and J dropped 2; count of bases not matched to a gene: 4. The CDR3 reads CATSSRDRTYEQYF. The DNA for the CDR3 is TGTGCCACCAGCAGCCGGGACAGAACCTACGAGCAGTACTTC.

There are many counts of this clonotype. V gene TRBV30 combines with J gene TRBJ2-1; 8 bases line up with TRBD2. The V and J ends lost 3 bases and 8 bases, in that order; junction bases with no gene match: 15. The CDR3 totals 16 residues. Germline-derived CDR1 and CDR2 are GTSNPN and SVGIG (reference sequence). CDR3 in amino acids: CAWSEGAGLVGYEQFF. DNA for the CDR3: TGTGCCTGGAGCGAAGGAGCGGGACTAGTAGGCTATGAGCAGTTCTTC.

Ten or more counts support this clonotype. The V gene is TRBV5-4, the J gene TRBJ1-2, with D maybe TRBD1 (6 bases). The CDR3 is 15 amino acids. Germline V gives CDR1 SGHNT, CDR2 YYREEE (reference sequence). V dropped 2 bases and J dropped 3 bases, with 14 bases sitting between them. CDR3 bases: TGTGCCAGCAGCTTCTCAGGGGCCGGATACTATGGCTACACCTTC. It specifies CASSFSGAGYYGYTF.

This clonotype was detected many times. V is TRBV4-2 and J is TRBJ2-2; D may correspond to TRBD1 or TRBD2 (8 bases each). This CDR3 is built from 17 residues. Germline lookup yields CDR1 LGHNA and CDR2 YNFKEQ. With 0 bases removed from V and 8 bases from J, the gap between germline ends came to 19 bases. CDR3 sequence: CASSQEAGDRGSGELFF. The CDR3 DNA reads TGTGCCAGCAGCCAAGAAGCGGGAGACAGGGGTAGTGGGGAGCTGTTTTTT.

This chain links TRBV29-1 with TRBJ1-3; 7 bases fit TRBD1. CDR3 size: 11 residues. After removal of 6 bases from V and 9 bases from J, the junction contained 5 bases not matched to a gene. Germline V gives CDR1 SQVTM, CDR2 ANQGSEA. Here the CDR3 reads CSVEQGTTIYF. The CDR3 nucleotides read TGCAGCGTCGAACAGGGGACCACCATATATTTT. Full variable domain (remainder filled in from reference TRBV29-1 and TRBJ1-3): SAVISQKPSRDICQRGTSLTIQCQVDSQVTMMFWYRQQPGQSLTLIATANQGSEATYESGFVIDKFPISRPNLTFSTLTVSNMSPEDSSIYLCSVEQGTTIYFGEGSWLTVV.

The chain combines TRBV29-1 with TRBJ2-5; D perhaps matches TRBD2 (5 bases). The CDR3 consists of 14 residues. V shed 5 bases and J shed 5 bases, with 18 bases lying between them. Germline V CDR1 and CDR2: SQVTM, ANQGSEA. CDR3 DNA sequence: TGCAGCGTTTGGCGGGTGGGAACGTGGGAGACCCAGTACTTC. Translating gives CSVWRVGTWETQYF.

This clonotype was found a few times. Here the CDR3 reads CASRNTGYDTEAFF. DNA of the CDR3: TGTGCCAGTCGGAATACAGGCTACGACACTGAAGCTTTCTTT. V gene TRBV2 combines with J gene TRBJ1-1; D may be TRBD1 (5 bases). V gave up 9 bases and J gave up 3 bases, with 17 bases separating them. CDR1 and CDR2 (germline): SNHLY, FYNNEI. The CDR3 is 14 amino acids.

This clonotype has a handful of counts. J is TRBJ1-2 and V is TRBV12-3 or TRBV12-4, with TRBD1 matching over 7 bases. J lost 8 bases, V lost 4 bases, and 4 bases had no gene match. The CDR3 covers 12 residues. The CDR3 DNA follows: TGTGCCAGCAGTTCCGGGACAGTGGGCTACACCTTC. Translation: CASSSGTVGYTF.

The chain combines TRBV7-9 with TRBJ2-7; 11 bases are shared with TRBD1. CDR3 size: 15 residues. The germline CDR1 and CDR2 sequences are SEHNR and FQNEAQ (reference sequence). Germline trimming cut 5 bases from V and 4 bases from J; bases unmatched to any gene: 7. The CDR3, as DNA: TGTGCCAGCAGCCCGTGGGACAGGGGGGTTTACGAGCAGTACTTC. This translates into CASSPWDRGVYEQYF.

The rearrangement joins TRBV6-2 or TRBV6-3 to TRBJ2-1, with D unclear. V lost 7 bases and J 3 bases, leaving 13 bases between the germline ends. The CDR3 covers 14 residues. Germline values: CDR1 MNHEY, CDR2 SVGEGT. CDR3: CASTAQINYNEQFF. CDR3 DNA: TGTGCCAGCACCGCCCAAATAAACTACAATGAGCAGTTCTTC.

This clonotype has ten or more counts. V gene TRBV7-2 combines with J gene TRBJ2-3, with TRBD1 matching 10 bases. The CDR3 runs 14 residues. The junction had 2 bases not matched to a gene; V was cut back by 5 bases and J by 3 bases. Germline CDR1 SGHTA, CDR2 FQGNSA. The CDR3 reads CASSRDRGTDTQYF. In nucleotides, the CDR3 is TGTGCCAGCAGCAGGGACAGGGGAACAGATACGCAGTATTTT.

Many counts were recorded for this clonotype. The chain is built from TRBV6-1 and TRBJ2-1; D is unresolved. CDR1 and CDR2 (germline): MNHNS, SASEGT. This CDR3 region has 18 residues. V was trimmed by 1 base and J by 1 base, leaving 17 bases between them. The CDR3 DNA sequence: TGTGCCAGCAGTGAAGGGAGTTTGGGATTGGTGTCCTACAATGAGCAGTTCTTC. Encoded protein: CASSEGSLGLVSYNEQFF.

The chain employs TRBV20-1 and TRBJ2-6; D is uncertain. Germline assignment: CDR1 DFQATT and CDR2 SNEGSKA (reference sequence). The V gene lost 5 bases and the J gene lost 2 bases, with 7 bases spanning the gap. The CDR3 is made up of 13 amino acids. The CDR3 DNA is TGCAGTGCTCGACCCCCTGGGGCCAACGTCCTGACTTTC. Its translation is CSARPPGANVLTF.